The next 28 T cell receptor beta chains were all read from a single sample in a study of brain metastases from non-small cell lung cancer. Sequenced by immunoSEQ multiplex PCR; TCRdb stores in-frame clones only, minus some. The repertoire consists of roughly 1,600 clones, with 80% to 90% occurring once and the leading ten covering approximately 16%. The sequenced sample consisted of primary lung tumor tissue. These receptors were taken from a donor aged 40 or older with non-small cell lung cancer.

The CDR3, as DNA: TGTGCCAGCAGCCCCCAGACACGTCCCGCTGAAGCTTTCTTT. This encodes CASSPQTRPAEAFF. V gene TRBV7-9 combines with J gene TRBJ1-1; D not certain. Per germline, CDR1 SEHNR and CDR2 FQNEAQ (reference sequence). The CDR3 contains 14 residues. Trimming cost V 5 bases and J 6 bases, with 16 bases left between them.

The chain links TRBV30 to TRBJ2-5, with D possibly called TRBD1 or TRBD2 (6 bases each). Germline CDR1 GTSNPN, CDR2 SVGIG (reference sequence). V lost 2 bases, J lost 5 bases, and 9 bases lay in between. The CDR3 extends over 12 amino acids. The CDR3 DNA follows: TGTGCCTGGAGTACGGGGGCGGAGACCCAGTACTTC. Encoded protein: CAWSTGAETQYF.

The chain uses TRBV11-3 and TRBJ2-3; TRBD2 agrees at 10 bases. The CDR3 has 16 amino acids. V dropped 1 base and J dropped 6; count of bases not matched to a gene: 7. Germline V gene lookup returns CDR1 SGHNT and CDR2 YENEEA. This chain's CDR3 is CASSLVSGGASDTQYF. CDR3 DNA sequence: TGTGCCAGCAGCTTAGTGAGCGGGGGGGCCTCGGATACGCAGTATTTT. Based on the CDR3 plus reference TRBV11-3 and TRBJ2-3, the full variable domain is EAGVVQSPRYKIIEKKQPVAFWCNPISGHNTLYWYLQNLGQGPELLIRYENEEAVDDSQLPKDRFSAERLKGVDSTLKIQPAELGDSAVYLCASSLVSGGASDTQYFGPGTRLTVL.

The sample holds one count of this clone. This rearrangement joins TRBV28 to TRBJ2-2, with D unresolved. The germline V gene encodes CDR1 MDHEN and CDR2 SYDVKM. Trimming left V 5 bases short and J 0 bases short, with 10 bases between. This CDR3 has 15 residues. The DNA for the CDR3 is TGTGCCAGCAGTCCCAGGAACACGAACACCGGGGAGCTGTTTTTT. This gives the protein CASSPRNTNTGELFF.

CDR3 protein: CASSLERDREETQYF. In DNA, the CDR3 is TGTGCCAGCAGCTTAGAGCGGGATCGTGAGGAGACCCAGTACTTC. The chain combines TRBV7-2 with TRBJ2-5; 7 bases align to TRBD2. V was pared by 1 base and J by 5 bases, with 7 bases of the junction left unmatched. Germline V CDR1 and CDR2: SGHTA, FQGNSA. The CDR3 is made up of 15 amino acids. The entire variable domain, with the rest obtained from reference TRBV7-2 and TRBJ2-5, is as follows: GAGVSQSPSNKVTEKGKDVELRCDPISGHTALYWYRQSLGQGLEFLIYFQGNSAPDKSGLPSDRFSAERTGGSVSTLTIQRTQQEDSAVYLCASSLERDREETQYFGPGTRLLVL.

This clone was seen a handful of times. CDR3 in amino acids: CASSPPYGAEAYGYTF. As DNA, the CDR3 is TGTGCCAGCTCACCACCGTACGGGGCTGAGGCATATGGCTACACCTTC. The rearrangement uses TRBV18 and TRBJ1-2; D is perhaps TRBD1 (5 bases). With 0 bases removed from V and 5 bases from J, the gap between germline ends came to 16 bases. CDR3 length: 16 residues. CDR1 KGHSH and CDR2 LQKENI come from the germline V gene.

The V gene is TRBV30, the J gene TRBJ2-2; 12 nucleotides line up with TRBD2. J lost 2 bases, V lost 8 bases, and 6 bases had no gene match. The CDR3 is 15 residues long. Germline CDR1 reads GTSNPN; CDR2 reads SVGIG (reference sequence). The CDR3 DNA reads TGTGCCCGCCGGACTAGCGGGACAAACACCGGGGAGCTGTTTTTT. Amino acid sequence: CARRTSGTNTGELFF. The full variable domain, completed using reference TRBV30 and TRBJ2-2, is SQTIHQWPATLVQPVGSPLSLECTVEGTSNPNLYWYRQAAGRGLQLLFYSVGIGQISSEVPQNLSASRPQDRQFILSSKKLLLSDSGFYLCARRTSGTNTGELFFGEGSRLTVL.

The J gene is TRBJ2-7, the V gene TRBV29-1, with D unclear. CDR3 length: 14 amino acids. V lost 4 bases to trimming and J lost 6 bases, with 19 bases between them. Germline V lookup: CDR1 SQVTM, CDR2 ANQGSEA. In DNA form, the CDR3 reads TGCAGCGTTGGGTGGGCAGGATCCATGTCCGAGCAGTACTTC. It translates to CSVGWAGSMSEQYF.

This sequence joins TRBV10-2 and TRBJ1-5; D not certain. Germline-derived CDR1 and CDR2 are WSHSY and SAAADI. The CDR3 covers 12 residues. V was pared by 3 bases and J by 1 base, with 1 base between. The CDR3 region is CASSDSNQPQHF. The CDR3 region has the DNA TGCGCCAGCAGTGACAGCAATCAGCCCCAGCATTTT.

This CDR3 reads CASSRDPRGELFF. In DNA, the CDR3 is TGTGCCAGCAGCCGGGACCCTAGGGGGGAGCTGTTTTTT. The V gene is TRBV2, the J gene TRBJ2-2, with D perhaps given as TRBD1 or TRBD2 (5 bases each). Germline V gene lookup returns CDR1 SNHLY and CDR2 FYNNEI. CDR3 length: 13 residues. Trimming shortened V by 6 bases and J by 8 bases, and 13 bases separated the two germline ends.

The chain links TRBV4-2 to TRBJ1-1, with a tentative D call TRBD1 (6 bases). CDR3 length: 14 residues. V lost 4 bases and J 6 bases, leaving 15 bases between the germline ends. Looked up from germline, CDR1 is LGHNA and CDR2 is YNFKEQ. The CDR3 coding sequence is TGTGCCAGCAGCCGACAGGACAGCGGCGCTGAAGCTTTCTTT. It encodes CASSRQDSGAEAFF.

The chain combines TRBV29-1 with TRBJ1-1; 9 nucleotides line up with TRBD1. CDR3 length equals 15 residues. CDR1 SQVTM and CDR2 ANQGSEA come from the germline V gene. V was clipped by 0 bases and J by 6 bases; unmatched bases: 8. The CDR3 loop is CSVEERGTGLSEAFF. CDR3 DNA: TGCAGCGTTGAAGAGAGAGGGACAGGGTTATCTGAAGCTTTCTTT.

This chain's CDR3 is CASSFGGWGYTF. The CDR3 DNA follows: TGTGCCAGCAGTTTTGGAGGGTGGGGCTACACCTTC. The J gene is TRBJ1-2, the V gene TRBV28; no definite D call. Germline-derived CDR1 and CDR2 are MDHEN and SYDVKM. The germline V and J ends were trimmed by 3 bases and 8 bases, with 10 bases remaining between them. This CDR3 is 12 amino acids long.

The chain employs TRBV7-2 and TRBJ2-3; 9 nucleotides match TRBD2. The V segment lost 1 base and the J segment 4 bases; nucleotides outside the gene matches: 3. Germline CDR1 and CDR2: SGHTA and FQGNSA. This CDR3 has 15 residues. CDR3 sequence (DNA): TGTGCCAGCAGCTTAGGCGGGGGGGCCCCAGATACGCAGTATTTT. Residues: CASSLGGGAPDTQYF. The variable domain in full, completed from reference TRBV7-2 and TRBJ2-3, reads GAGVSQSPSNKVTEKGKDVELRCDPISGHTALYWYRQSLGQGLEFLIYFQGNSAPDKSGLPSDRFSAERTGGSVSTLTIQRTQQEDSAVYLCASSLGGGAPDTQYFGPGTRLTVL.

The chain carries TRBV29-1 and TRBJ2-5; D is perhaps TRBD2 (5 bases). Germline-derived CDR1 and CDR2 are SQVTM and ANQGSEA. The CDR3 covers 13 residues. V was shortened by 4 bases and J by 1 base, with 10 bases between the two germline ends. The CDR3 region has the DNA TGCAGCGTTGTATCCGGACTCCAAGAGACCCAGTACTTC. Its protein is CSVVSGLQETQYF.

This rearrangement joins TRBV18 to TRBJ1-1; D uncertain. This CDR3 contains 11 residues. Trimming cost V 4 bases and J 4 bases, with 4 bases left between them. The germline V gene encodes CDR1 KGHSH and CDR2 LQKENI. The CDR3 nucleotides are TGTGCCAGCTCACTGGGCACTGAAGCTTTCTTT. Its translation is CASSLGTEAFF.

The chain joins TRBV7-3 to TRBJ2-1; 15 nucleotides match TRBD2. Trimming cost V 4 bases and J 2 bases; bases outside gene matches: 9. Per germline, CDR1 SGHTA and CDR2 FQGTGA. The CDR3 consists of 19 residues. The CDR3 bases are TGTGCCAGCAGCTCCGGTGGGGGACTAGCGGGAGGAACCTACAATGAGCAGTTCTTC. Translating it yields CASSSGGGLAGGTYNEQFF.

Turning to this clone: At one boundary the junction diverges from the germline segment, which might be a read error. This rearrangement joins TRBV7-3 to TRBJ1-6; D is possibly TRBD1 (6 bases). The CDR3 has 15 residues. CDR1 SGHTA and CDR2 FQGTGA come from the germline V gene. Here the CDR3 reads CTSSSGQSQNSPLHF. The CDR3, as DNA: TGTACCAGCAGCTCGGGACAATCCCAAAATTCACCCCTCCACTTT.

The chain has TRBV19 and TRBJ1-1; 10 bases are a match to TRBD1. Germline V lookup: CDR1 LNHDA, CDR2 SQIVND (reference sequence). CDR3 length: 16 residues. V was clipped by 5 bases and J by 2 bases; unmatched bases: 8. The CDR3 is CASSPRQGALNTEAFF. Here the CDR3 DNA reads TGTGCCAGTAGTCCCCGACAGGGGGCTTTAAACACTGAAGCTTTCTTT.

The chain carries TRBV7-9 and TRBJ1-2; D is undetermined. Germline V CDR1 and CDR2: SEHNR, FQNEAQ (reference sequence). V gave up 4 bases and J gave up 7 bases, with 19 bases separating them. The CDR3 loop spans 15 amino acids. The DNA for the CDR3 is TGTGCCAGCAGCTCATACAACCAACCCCGGAGTGGCTACACCTTC. It is translated as CASSSYNQPRSGYTF.

The chain links TRBV5-6 to TRBJ2-2, with 8 bases that match TRBD2. The CDR3 length is 18 residues. The J segment lost 0 bases and the V segment lost 1 base, leaving 8 bases of the junction unmatched. The germline V gene has CDR1 SGHDT and CDR2 YYEEEE. DNA of the CDR3: TGTGCCAGCAGCTTGATGGGCGGGGGGCCTCCGAACACCGGGGAGCTGTTTTTT. Translating it yields CASSLMGGGPPNTGELFF.

This clone has just a few counts. The chain is built from TRBV4-1 and TRBJ1-1; D might be TRBD1 (6 bases). Germline loops: CDR1 MGHRA, CDR2 YSYEKL. V lost 8 bases and J lost 7, with 14 bases in between. This CDR3 has 12 amino acids. DNA of the CDR3: TGCGCCAGCGGCACAGGGCCCGGTGAAGCTTTCTTT. It translates to CASGTGPGEAFF.

This chain uses TRBV12-3 or TRBV12-4 with TRBJ1-1; no firm D call. This CDR3 has 13 amino acids. The V end lost 5 bases, the J end lost 2 bases, and 9 bases lay between the germline ends. The CDR3 sequence is CASSGRTNTEAFF. Here the CDR3 DNA reads TGTGCCAGCAGTGGCAGGACTAACACTGAAGCTTTCTTT.

This chain links TRBV7-2 with TRBJ1-4; no firm D call. Germline assignment: CDR1 SGHTA and CDR2 FQGNSA. The V gene lost 1 base and the J gene lost 8 bases, with 11 bases spanning the gap. The CDR3 has 14 amino acids. This chain's CDR3 is CASSLVRMGEKLFF. CDR3 bases: TGTGCCAGCAGCTTAGTGAGGATGGGCGAAAAACTGTTTTTT.

The rearrangement uses TRBV2 and TRBJ2-6, with D perhaps matching TRBD2 (5 bases). Germline lookup yields CDR1 SNHLY and CDR2 FYNNEI. Trimming pared 9 bases from V and 0 bases from J, leaving 12 bases between. The CDR3 covers 15 residues. In nucleotides, the CDR3 is TGTGCCAGGGTGGAGGAGAGCTCTGGGGCCAACGTCCTGACTTTC. This translates into CARVEESSGANVLTF.

As regards this clone: This may stem from a read error, because a much larger clone lies one nucleotide away. The chain links TRBV3-1 (or the pseudogene TRBV3-2) to TRBJ2-3; tentatively, D is TRBD1 (6 bases). The CDR3 covers 14 residues. The ends were cut back, 2 bases at V and 3 bases at J, with 9 bases in the middle. Germline V CDR1 and CDR2: LGHDT, YNNKEL (reference sequence). As DNA, the CDR3 is TGTGCCAGCAGCCAAAGGCAGGGGACAGATACGCAGTATTTT. Protein sequence: CASSQRQGTDTQYF.

The genes are TRBV3-1 (or the pseudogene TRBV3-2) and TRBJ1-6; the D is unclear. Deletions cut 3 bases from V and 5 bases from J, with 5 bases between. Germline V CDR1 and CDR2: LGHDT, YNNKEL (reference sequence). The CDR3 length is 13 residues. In DNA, the CDR3 is TGTGCCAGCAGCCACGGGGATAATTCACCCCTCCACTTT. Amino acids: CASSHGDNSPLHF.

This sequence joins TRBV4-2 and TRBJ2-3, with D uncertain. This CDR3 is built from 15 residues. CDR1 LGHNA and CDR2 YNFKEQ come from the germline V gene. V was trimmed by 2 bases and J by 0 bases, leaving 9 bases between them. The CDR3 bases are TGTGCCAGCAGCCAAACCCAGCTAAGCACAGATACGCAGTATTTT. This gives the protein CASSQTQLSTDTQYF.